Included here is one T cell receptor beta chain sequence, with context. This was a deep-level run. Assay used: immunoSEQ multiplex PCR; TCRdb lists only in-frame clones, some missing. This table holds 180,000 or so clones, over 85% found once. The data belong to a study of shared clonotypes between healthy human individuals. V gave up 2 bases and J gave up 4 bases, with 8 bases separating them. Germline lookup yields CDR1 MDHEN and CDR2 SYDVKM. This CDR3 has 13 amino acids. This sequence was found in a woman in her twenties or thirties in good health. The chain combines TRBV28 with TRBJ1-2; tentative D call: TRBD1 (5 bases). Material: naive CD4+ T cells sorted from blood. Subset of the sample: CD45RA+ positively selected. Here the CDR3 DNA reads TGTGCCAGCAGTTTAGTGACAGCCTATGGCTACACCTTC. Translating it yields CASSLVTAYGYTF.